A single sample is the source of the 30 T cell receptor beta chains below, sequenced in a study of blood T cells in healthy people across ages (dated by TCRdb to 2014 to 2015). Libraries were constructed by 5' RACE. Sequencing was carried out with an Illumina HiSeq 2500. The second PCR ran for about 7 to 11 cycles and used a J-beta primer mix along with a sample-barcoded 5' primer. TCRdb's own reprocessing of the public reads used fastp at Q25 and MiXCR and kept productive beta chains. All rows with the same CDR3 protein become a single entry with the most common DNA and genes. Counted in this sample were roughly 900,000 distinct CDR3 sequences; about 44% of them appeared once. The top ten clones comprise roughly an eighth of the sample. Sequenced input: blood. The receptors come from a man aged 25 to 45 in good health.

Many counts were recorded for this clonotype. The chain has TRBV4-3 and TRBJ2-1, with D possibly being TRBD2 (6 bases). The CDR3 has 16 amino acids. Deletions cut 1 base from V and 2 bases from J, with 12 bases between. CDR1 LGHNA and CDR2 YSLEER come from the germline V gene. DNA of the CDR3: TGCGCCAGCAGCCAAGGGGACTCCGACCCCTACAATGAGCAGTTCTTC. Protein sequence: CASSQGDSDPYNEQFF.

The CDR3 spells CAISESGLNQPQHF. DNA for the CDR3: TGTGCCATCAGTGAGTCGGGGTTGAATCAGCCCCAGCATTTT. V usage is TRBV10-3 and J usage is TRBJ1-5; D is unclear. V was shortened by 0 bases and J by 4 bases, with 7 bases between the two germline ends. The CDR3 runs 14 residues. Germline V CDR1 and CDR2: ENHRY, SYGVKD.

The chain recombines TRBV29-1 with TRBJ1-2; D unclear. The CDR3 is 13 residues long. Trimming shortened V by 7 bases and J by 0 bases, and 12 bases separated the two germline ends. The germline gives CDR1 SQVTM, CDR2 ANQGSEA. CDR3 nucleotide sequence: TGCAGCGCCACGGACGGTACTAACTATGGCTACACCTTC. Translating gives CSATDGTNYGYTF.

This clonotype has more than one count but fewer than ten. The V and J genes are TRBV6-5 and TRBJ2-1; TRBD2 matches 16 bases. CDR3 length: 16 amino acids. V was clipped by 5 bases and J by 7 bases; unmatched bases: 5. Germline CDR1 and CDR2: MNHEY and SVGAGI. The CDR3 spells CASSRGTSGGGNEQFF. DNA of the CDR3: TGTGCCAGCAGTCGAGGGACTAGCGGGGGGGGAAATGAGCAGTTCTTC.

This clonotype was counted a single time. CDR3 nucleotide sequence: TGTGCCAGCAGTCCCGGGGGGGGGCTAGGGTACCGGAACACTGAAGCTTTCTTT. Encoded protein: CASSPGGGLGYRNTEAFF. The chain carries TRBV6-1 and TRBJ1-1; possible D gene TRBD1, 6 bases. CDR1 is MNHNS and CDR2 is SASEGT in the germline V gene. Trimming removed 5 bases from V and 1 base from J, with 23 bases in between. This CDR3 is 18 amino acids long.

The rearrangement links TRBV7-9 to TRBJ2-7, with 8 bases matching TRBD1. The CDR3 spans 14 residues. Germline assignment: CDR1 SEHNR and CDR2 FQNEAQ (reference sequence). Unmatched junction bases numbered 9, after V lost 5 bases and J lost 6 bases. The CDR3 coding sequence is TGTGCCAGCAGCCCGATGGGACAGGCTATCGAGCAGTACTTC. Encoded protein: CASSPMGQAIEQYF.

This clonotype came up a few times. The rearrangement links TRBV13 to TRBJ1-2, with D uncertain. V lost 1 base to trimming and J lost 3 bases, with 9 bases between them. Germline CDR1 PRHDT, CDR2 FYEKMQ (reference sequence). The CDR3 contains 14 residues. The CDR3 DNA reads TGTGCCAGCAGCTTAGAAGCAGCCGACTATGGCTACACCTTC. Residues: CASSLEAADYGYTF.

This clonotype turned up a few times. The chain couples TRBV29-1 to TRBJ2-7; no firm D call. There are 15 residues in the CDR3. Germline CDR1 reads SQVTM; CDR2 reads ANQGSEA. V was clipped by 0 bases and J by 0 bases, with 12 bases between them. DNA for the CDR3: TGCAGCGTTGAAGAATCCGGGCCGAGCTCCTACGAGCAGTACTTC. This encodes CSVEESGPSSYEQYF.

This clonotype was recorded at least ten times. The chain is built from TRBV20-1 and TRBJ2-7; 7 nucleotides align to TRBD2. The germline CDR1 and CDR2 sequences are DFQATT and SNEGSKA (reference sequence). CDR3 length equals 14 residues. Trimming took 3 bases from V and 2 from J; bases not matched to a gene: 7. CDR3 DNA: TGCAGTGCTAGGCATCCCAGCGGGACCTACGAGCAGTACTTC. Translation gives CSARHPSGTYEQYF.

There are a few counts of this clonotype. CDR3 bases: TGTGCCAGCAGCTACGGGCCCGATAATTCACCCCTCCACTTT. This translates into CASSYGPDNSPLHF. This chain uses TRBV7-8 with TRBJ1-6; D is uncertain. Germline CDR1 is SGHVS and CDR2 is FQNEAQ. CDR3 length: 14 residues. Trimming took off 4 bases at V and 5 bases at J, with 9 bases between the two ends. The whole variable domain, filled in from reference TRBV7-8 and TRBJ1-6, reads GAGVSQSPRYKVAKRGQDVALRCDPISGHVSLFWYQQALGQGPEFLTYFQNEAQLDKSGLPSDRFFAERPEGSVSTLKIQRTQQEDSAVYLCASSYGPDNSPLHFGNGTRLTVT.

This clonotype showed up just a few times. The chain is built from TRBV6-2 or TRBV6-3 and TRBJ2-1; 11 bases are a match to TRBD2. Trimming removed 4 bases from V and 7 bases from J; junction bases left unmatched: 6. The CDR3 length is 15 residues. Germline values: CDR1 MNHEY, CDR2 SVGEGT. The CDR3, as DNA: TGTGCCAGCAGTTCGACTAGCGGGACAAAAAATGAGCAGTTCTTC. As protein: CASSSTSGTKNEQFF.

This sequence joins TRBV6-1 and TRBJ2-7; D is perhaps TRBD1 or TRBD2 (5 bases each). The CDR3 totals 16 residues. Trimming pared 1 base from V and 4 bases from J, leaving 17 bases between. Germline CDR1 and CDR2: MNHNS and SASEGT. CDR3 residues: CASSEEKARAGYEQYF. The CDR3 nucleotides read TGTGCCAGCAGTGAAGAGAAAGCCAGGGCGGGTTACGAGCAGTACTTC.

In this sample, this clonotype turned up a few times. V usage is TRBV4-1 and J usage is TRBJ2-4, with a tentative D call TRBD1 (5 bases). The CDR3 sequence is 15 residues long. V was clipped by 3 bases and J by 1 base, with 10 bases between them. Germline V gene lookup returns CDR1 MGHRA and CDR2 YSYEKL. The CDR3 DNA is TGCGCCAGCAGCCAGGGAAGGGGTGCCAAAAACATTCAGTACTTC. Residues: CASSQGRGAKNIQYF.

Note on this clonotype: One base away lies a much larger clone, so this may be a sequencing read error. The chain carries TRBV20-1 and TRBJ1-6; no definite D call. Trimming removed 6 bases from V and 4 bases from J, with 13 bases in between. Germline V CDR1 and CDR2: DFQATT, SNEGSKA (reference sequence). The CDR3 totals 14 residues. The CDR3 region has the DNA TGCAGTGCCGGGGAACAGTGTTATAATTCACCCCTCCACTTT. It encodes CSAGEQCYNSPLHF.

There are a few counts of this clonotype. The gene calls are TRBV6-5 and TRBJ1-1; tentative D call: TRBD1 (6 bases). Germline V gene data show CDR1 as MNHEY and CDR2 as SVGAGI. The germline V and J ends were trimmed by 4 bases and 0 bases, with 27 bases remaining between them. The length of the CDR3 is 20 residues. DNA for the CDR3: TGTGCCAGCAGTTTCGACTTATGGGAGGGGACACTTTCGATGAACACTGAAGCTTTCTTT. It encodes CASSFDLWEGTLSMNTEAFF.

The rearrangement joins TRBV24-1 to TRBJ2-1, with TRBD1 matching over 7 bases. CDR1 and CDR2 (germline): KGHDR, SFDVKD. Trimming removed 7 bases from V and 5 bases from J; junction bases left unmatched: 10. The CDR3 consists of 15 residues. This CDR3 is CATSVPGQVDNEQFF. DNA of the CDR3: TGTGCCACCAGCGTCCCAGGACAGGTAGACAATGAGCAGTTCTTC.

This rearrangement joins TRBV5-1 to TRBJ2-1; 11 bases are a match to TRBD2. J was trimmed by 2 bases and V by 4 bases; bases with no gene match: 8. The length of the CDR3 is 17 residues. The germline V gene encodes CDR1 SGHRS and CDR2 YFSETQ. This CDR3 reads CASSQKELAGAYNEQFF. The CDR3 nucleotides are TGCGCCAGCAGCCAAAAGGAACTAGCGGGGGCCTACAATGAGCAGTTCTTC.

This rearrangement joins TRBV2 to TRBJ2-2; 7 bases are a match to TRBD2. CDR3 length: 13 residues. Germline V CDR1 and CDR2: SNHLY, FYNNEI. J was trimmed by 5 bases and V by 8 bases; bases with no gene match: 5. The CDR3 reads CASRSGATGELFF. Here the CDR3 DNA reads TGTGCCAGCCGGAGCGGGGCTACCGGGGAGCTGTTTTTT.

The V call is TRBV10-3, the J call TRBJ2-1; D possibly corresponds to TRBD1 (5 bases). The V and J ends lost 0 bases and 4 bases respectively, with 16 bases between them. Germline V gene lookup returns CDR1 ENHRY and CDR2 SYGVKD. CDR3 length equals 17 residues. The CDR3, as DNA: TGTGCCATCAGTGAGTCGTCCGACAGTCCAGCATACAATGAGCAGTTCTTC. Its protein is CAISESSDSPAYNEQFF.

J is TRBJ2-7 and V is TRBV6-2 or TRBV6-3; D gene ambiguous. Per the germline V gene, CDR1 is MNHEY and CDR2 is SVGEGT. Trimming took off 2 bases at V and 3 bases at J, with 8 bases between the two ends. The CDR3 sequence is 13 residues long. CDR3 residues: CASSYDQFYEQYF. The CDR3 DNA reads as TGTGCCAGCAGTTACGATCAGTTCTACGAGCAGTACTTC.

The chain carries TRBV20-1 and TRBJ2-2; D may be TRBD2 (6 bases). The CDR3 contains 12 residues. Germline V gene lookup returns CDR1 DFQATT and CDR2 SNEGSKA (reference sequence). V shed 3 bases and J shed 5 bases, with 7 bases lying between them. The CDR3 nucleotides read TGCAGTGCTAGCGGGGGTACCGGGGAGCTGTTTTTT. Amino acid sequence: CSASGGTGELFF.

This clonotype was detected a few times. This rearrangement joins TRBV7-9 to TRBJ2-7; D unclear. The V and J ends lost 6 bases and 3 bases respectively, with 18 bases between them. Germline-derived CDR1 and CDR2 are SEHNR and FQNEAQ (reference sequence). This CDR3 is 15 amino acids long. Written as DNA, the CDR3 is TGTGCCAGCAGGTCACTCTTAGGCAGAGACTACGAGCAGTACTTC. This codes for CASRSLLGRDYEQYF.

Only a few counts were recorded for this clonotype. The junction does not match germline at one end; this may be a read error. This chain links TRBV20-1 with TRBJ2-5, with TRBD1 identical over 8 bases. The CDR3 length is 16 residues. Germline loops: CDR1 DFQATT, CDR2 SNEGSKA (reference sequence). CDR3 sequence reads: CSARDPTGASQETQYF. The CDR3 coding sequence is TGCAGTGCGAGAGATCCGACAGGGGCTTCCCAAGAGACCCAGTACTTC.

The V gene is TRBV7-9, the J gene TRBJ2-3; D unclear. V lost 4 bases and J lost 1, with 9 bases in between. This CDR3 is 14 amino acids long. CDR1 is SEHNR, CDR2 FQNEAQ, per germline (reference sequence). CDR3 loop: CASSSYAGTDTQYF. The DNA for the CDR3 is TGTGCCAGCAGCTCTTACGCGGGCACAGATACGCAGTATTTT.

This chain joins TRBV7-2 and TRBJ2-3; D is undetermined. CDR3 size: 14 residues. Germline V gene lookup returns CDR1 SGHTA and CDR2 FQGNSA. The V and J ends lost 4 bases and 5 bases respectively, with 13 bases between them. The CDR3 bases are TGTGCCAGCAGCTCTGATGTTCTGGGAGATACGCAGTATTTT. Residues: CASSSDVLGDTQYF.

Here the CDR3 reads CASRQGGSTYEQYF. CDR3 nucleotides: TGTGCCAGCAGACAGGGGGGTTCCACCTACGAGCAGTACTTC. The chain uses TRBV6-6 and TRBJ2-7; 8 bases align to TRBD1. Germline lookup yields CDR1 MNHNY and CDR2 SVGAGI (reference sequence). Germline trimming cut 6 bases from V and 2 bases from J; bases unmatched to any gene: 6. The CDR3 covers 14 residues.

This sequence joins TRBV6-5 and TRBJ2-7, with D possibly matching TRBD2 (6 bases). V was shortened by 2 bases and J by 10 bases, with 12 bases between the two germline ends. The CDR3 is 12 amino acids. Germline assignment: CDR1 MNHEY and CDR2 SVGAGI. CDR3 sequence reads: CASSYPWEAQYF. The CDR3 coding sequence is TGTGCCAGCAGTTACCCCTGGGAGGCCCAGTACTTC.

This clonotype was seen a few times. This chain links TRBV10-3 with TRBJ1-1; 8 bases align to TRBD1. The CDR3 totals 13 residues. Trimming removed 6 bases from V and 5 bases from J; junction bases left unmatched: 5. The germline gives CDR1 ENHRY, CDR2 SYGVKD. The CDR3 coding sequence is TGTGCCATCAGGGTACAGGGGGGAACTGAAGCTTTCTTT. Encoded protein: CAIRVQGGTEAFF.

The V gene is TRBV4-3, the J gene TRBJ2-1; no firm D call. In germline, CDR1 is LGHNA, CDR2 YSLEER. This CDR3 comprises 16 residues. Between the trimmed V and J ends, which lost 1 base and 0 bases, there was a span of 10 bases. CDR3 residues: CASSQGYQTSYNEQFF. CDR3 in DNA: TGCGCCAGCAGCCAAGGATACCAGACCTCCTACAATGAGCAGTTCTTC.

There are a few counts of this clonotype. V is TRBV29-1 and J is TRBJ2-7; 8 nucleotides align to TRBD2. Per germline, CDR1 SQVTM and CDR2 ANQGSEA. The V segment lost 6 bases and the J segment 3 bases; nucleotides outside the gene matches: 7. The CDR3 contains 13 residues. The CDR3, as DNA: TGCAGCGTATATTTAGCGGGGAGCTACGAGCAGTACTTC. Protein sequence: CSVYLAGSYEQYF.